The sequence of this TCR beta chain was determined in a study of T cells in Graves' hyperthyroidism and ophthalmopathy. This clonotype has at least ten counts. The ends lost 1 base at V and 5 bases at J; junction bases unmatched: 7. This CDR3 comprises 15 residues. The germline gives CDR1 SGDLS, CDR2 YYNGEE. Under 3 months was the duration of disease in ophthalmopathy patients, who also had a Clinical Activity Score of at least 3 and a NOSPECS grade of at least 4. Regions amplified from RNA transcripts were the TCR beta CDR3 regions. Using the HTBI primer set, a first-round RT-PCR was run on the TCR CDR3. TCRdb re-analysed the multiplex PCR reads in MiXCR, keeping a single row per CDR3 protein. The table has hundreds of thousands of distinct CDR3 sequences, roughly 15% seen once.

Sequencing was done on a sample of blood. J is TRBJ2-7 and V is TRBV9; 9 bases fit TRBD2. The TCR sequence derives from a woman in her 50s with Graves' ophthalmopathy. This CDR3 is CASSVSAGGVHEQYF. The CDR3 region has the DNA TGTGCCAGCAGCGTATCGGCGGGAGGGGTCCACGAGCAGTACTTC.